This TCR beta chain was identified during a study of T cells in Graves' hyperthyroidism and ophthalmopathy. Germline loops: CDR1 DFQATT, CDR2 SNEGSKA (reference sequence). This CDR3 is built from 13 residues. J gave up 2 bases and V 6 bases, and 5 bases lay outside the gene matches. TCR beta CDR3 region amplification was performed from RNA transcripts. HTBI primers drove first-round RT-PCR of the TCR CDR3. TCRdb used MiXCR to reprocess the multiplex PCR reads, holding one entry per CDR3 protein. The sample holds under 350,000 distinct CDR3 sequences, about 20% seen once. Lactation, pregnancy, other autoimmune disease or uncontrolled infection led to exclusion of patients. The PBMCs studied were ones that came from 10 ml fresh peripheral blood. Only a few counts were recorded for this clonotype.

This sequence originates from a woman in her forties or fifties with Graves' hyperthyroidism. Sequencing input: blood. This chain connects TRBV20-1 to TRBJ1-1; 8 bases map to TRBD1. CDR3 sequence reads: CSALDRGNTEAFF. Here the CDR3 DNA reads TGCAGTGCCCTAGACAGGGGTAACACTGAAGCTTTCTTT.